This TCR beta chain was captured by sequencing in a study of CD8+ T cells in alopecia areata. Sequencing templates came from extracted RNA that was reverse transcribed into cDNA. The protocol was immunoSEQ multiplex PCR, while the TCRdb copy is restricted to in-frame clones and leaves out a portion. The sample lists 100,000 to 150,000 clones; around two fifths were seen once. The sorting of PBMCs gave CD4+ and CD8+ T cells. Details on this clone: At one end, the junction sequence differs from germline, possibly due to a read error.

Sequenced: CD4+ T cells sorted from blood. The clonotype was recovered from a human donor with alopecia areata.

DNA of the CDR3: TGTGCCAGCAGCTTTAGAAGCGGGGCCTCGTATTTC. It translates to CASSFRSGASYF. The chain couples TRBV7-9 to TRBJ2-7; 7 positions match TRBD2. Germline CDR1 reads SEHNR; CDR2 reads FQNEAQ (reference sequence). CDR3 length: 12 residues. Complete variable domain (other parts from reference TRBV7-9 and TRBJ2-7): DTGVSQNPRHKITKRGQNVTFRCDPISEHNRLYWYRQTLGQGPEFLTYFQNEAQLEKSRLLSDRFSAERPKGSFSTLEIQRTEQGDSAMYLCASSFRSGASYFGPGTRLTVT.